This TCR beta chain came from a study of T cells in Graves' hyperthyroidism and ophthalmopathy. The CDR3 loop spans 15 amino acids. From germline, CDR1 is SGHVT and CDR2 SQSDAQ. V was pared by 5 bases and J by 4 bases, with 7 bases of the junction left unmatched. RNA transcripts served as the template for amplifying TCR beta CDR3 regions. The primer set for the first-round RT-PCR of the TCR CDR3 was HTBI. TCRdb itself ran the multiplex PCR reads through MiXCR, one entry per CDR3 protein. Of hundreds of thousands of distinct CDR3 sequences listed, about a third are singletons. Sample: blood. This receptor was obtained from a middle-aged woman with Graves' hyperthyroidism. The chain employs TRBV7-4 and TRBJ2-7; 11 nucleotides agree with TRBD2. CDR3 sequence reads: CASSVTSGGDYEQYF. The DNA of the CDR3 is TGTGCCAGCAGCGTAACTAGCGGGGGCGATTACGAGCAGTACTTC.